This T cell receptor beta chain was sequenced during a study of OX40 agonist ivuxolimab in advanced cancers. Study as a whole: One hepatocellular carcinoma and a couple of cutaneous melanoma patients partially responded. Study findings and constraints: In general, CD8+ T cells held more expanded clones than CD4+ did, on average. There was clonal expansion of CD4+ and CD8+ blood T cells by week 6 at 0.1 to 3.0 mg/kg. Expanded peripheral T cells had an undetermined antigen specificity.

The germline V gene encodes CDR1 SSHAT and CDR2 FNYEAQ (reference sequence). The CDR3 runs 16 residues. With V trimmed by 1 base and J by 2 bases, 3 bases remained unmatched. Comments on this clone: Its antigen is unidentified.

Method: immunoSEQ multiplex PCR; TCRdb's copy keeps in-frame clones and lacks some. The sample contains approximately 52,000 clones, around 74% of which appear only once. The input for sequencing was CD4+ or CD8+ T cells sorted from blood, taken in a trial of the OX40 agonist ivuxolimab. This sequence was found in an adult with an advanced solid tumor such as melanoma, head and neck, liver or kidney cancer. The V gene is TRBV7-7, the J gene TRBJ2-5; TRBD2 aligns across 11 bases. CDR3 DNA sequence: TGTGCCAGCAGCTTAGAGGCTAGCGGGGGGCAAGAGACCCAGTACTTC. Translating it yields CASSLEASGGQETQYF. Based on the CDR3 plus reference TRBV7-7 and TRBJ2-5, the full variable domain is GAGVSQSPRYKVTKRGQDVTLRCDPISSHATLYWYQQALGQGPEFLTYFNYEAQPDKSGLPSDRFSAERPEGSISTLTIQRTEQRDSAMYRCASSLEASGGQETQYFGPGTRLLVL.